Listed below are T cell receptor beta chains from one sample, sequenced in a study of Ad26.COV2.S vaccination and SARS-CoV-2 variants. TCRdb's table, derived via immunoSEQ multiplex PCR, lists solely in-frame clones and lacks some. There are about 480,000 clones in the sample; approximately 90% occur only once, and roughly 13% lies in the top ten. The material was peripheral blood, obtained in a trial of Ad26.COV2.S vaccine versus placebo. The receptor source for this set is a person aged 18-60 years who received the Ad26.COV2.S COVID-19 vaccine or a placebo. Each CDR3 is given with its conserved first and last residue. Each record gives: clone size, V gene, J gene, D gene, CDR3 protein, CDR3 DNA. The D gene is left open where the match is weak. Size tells how often a clone was seen (once, few, many) or the class of an expanded clone, and some rows leave it out.

-	TRBV14	TRBJ1-1	-	CASSQVYGGTEAFF	TGTGCCAGCAGCCAAGTTTACGGGGGGACTGAAGCTTTCTTT
once	TRBV30	TRBJ1-6	-	CAWSVSGGLGSPLHF	TGTGCCTGGAGTGTATCTGGGGGACTGGGCTCACCCCTCCACTTT
-	TRBV30	TRBJ1-5	TRBD1	CAWTRDRNQPQHF	TGTGCCTGGACCCGGGACAGAAATCAGCCCCAGCATTTT
-	TRBV19	TRBJ2-3	-	CASKKGYTDTQYF	TGTGCCAGTAAGAAGGGTTACACAGATACGCAGTATTTT
-	TRBV7-2	TRBJ2-7	TRBD1	CASSSSGTGIYEQYF	TGTGCCAGCAGCTCCTCGGGGACAGGTATCTACGAGCAGTACTTC
-	TRBV3-1/TRBV3-2	TRBJ2-3	-	CASSRGSRWADTQYF	TGTGCCAGCAGCCGCGGCAGTCGTTGGGCAGATACGCAGTATTTT
-	TRBV3-1/TRBV3-2	TRBJ1-6	TRBD1	CASSQVQGGSSPLHF	TGTGCCAGCAGCCAAGTCCAGGGGGGCAGTTCACCCCTCCACTTT
-	TRBV4-2	TRBJ2-3	TRBD2	CASSQDRAGSGRSDTQYF	TGTGCCAGCAGCCAAGATCGGGCTGGTAGCGGGAGGTCAGATACGCAGTATTTT
-	TRBV5-1	TRBJ2-7	-	CASSLSSPGSYEQYF	TGCGCCAGCAGCTTAAGTTCACCGGGCTCCTACGAGCAGTACTTC
-	TRBV19	TRBJ1-1	-	CASSMGQMNTEAFF	TGTGCCAGTAGTATGGGACAAATGAACACTGAAGCTTTCTTT
-	TRBV11-3	TRBJ2-3	-	CASSVAASTDTQYF	TGTGCCAGCAGCGTAGCGGCTAGCACAGATACGCAGTATTTT
-	TRBV27	TRBJ2-7	TRBD2	CASSPVPGLAEYEQYF	TGTGCCAGCAGTCCAGTTCCGGGACTAGCGGAATACGAGCAGTACTTC
-	TRBV5-5	TRBJ1-2	-	CASSLQGASNYGYTF	TGTGCCAGCAGCTTGCAAGGGGCCTCTAACTATGGCTACACCTTC
-	TRBV19	TRBJ2-2	-	CASRVAAGELFF	TGTGCCAGTCGCGTAGCGGCCGGGGAGCTGTTTTTT
-	TRBV5-1	TRBJ2-1	TRBD2	CASSSGLAGPDEQFF	TGCGCCAGCAGCTCAGGACTAGCGGGACCCGATGAGCAGTTCTTC
once	TRBV7-3	TRBJ2-2	TRBD2	CASSLPGGNTGELFF	TGTGCCAGCAGCTTACCGGGAGGGAACACCGGGGAGCTGTTTTTT
-	TRBV6-5	TRBJ2-7	TRBD1	CASSGQGIAFEQYF	TGTGCCAGCAGCGGACAGGGTATCGCGTTTGAGCAGTACTTC
-	TRBV11-3	TRBJ2-1	TRBD2	CASSPGLVYEQFF	TGTGCCAGCAGCCCCGGACTAGTTTATGAGCAGTTCTTC
-	TRBV28	TRBJ1-5	-	CASSLSEGPGNQPQHF	TGTGCCAGCAGTTTATCTGAGGGCCCGGGGAATCAGCCCCAGCATTTT
-	TRBV6-5	TRBJ1-5	-	CASSASVDSPQHF	TGTGCCAGCTCCGCGTCAGTTGACTCGCCCCAGCATTTT
-	TRBV6-5	TRBJ2-7	TRBD1	CATKGAHEQYF	TGTGCCACCAAGGGGGCCCACGAGCAGTACTTC
-	TRBV28	TRBJ1-5	-	CASSFGPGSNQPQHF	TGTGCCAGCAGTTTTGGTCCCGGAAGCAATCAGCCCCAGCATTTT
-	TRBV10-3	TRBJ1-1	-	CAISDLGAGNTEAFF	TGTGCCATCAGTGATTTAGGGGCAGGGAACACTGAAGCTTTCTTT